This T cell receptor beta chain is drawn from a study of blood T cell repertoires in COVID-19. Germline V lookup: CDR1 MNHEY, CDR2 SMNVEV (reference sequence). This CDR3 region has 14 residues. V was pared by 7 bases and J by 5 bases, with 17 bases between. Sequencing used immunoSEQ multiplex PCR; TCRdb keeps in-frame clones, though not all of them. The sample holds around 150,000 clones, approximately 86% seen once. This TCR was recovered from a woman aged 40 to 50 with COVID-19, enrolled during active disease. V and J are TRBV27 and TRBJ1-1, with D maybe TRBD1 (6 bases). The sample comprised peripheral blood. CDR3 DNA: TGTGCCAGCACCCAGACAGGTTCATGGACTGAAGCTTTCTTT. This codes for CASTQTGSWTEAFF.